This TCR beta chain derives from a study of blood T cell repertoires in COVID-19. Turning to the study itself: Researchers got acute and convalescent COVID-19 samples from the United States, Italy and Spain. The cDNA or gDNA used as material had been derived from T cells, B-cell-depleted T cells, or PBMCs.

Self-reported history from a screening survey and questionnaire set each donor's cohort. CDR1 KGHSH and CDR2 LQKENI come from the germline V gene. J gave up 4 bases and V 5 bases, and 24 bases lay outside the gene matches. The length of the CDR3 is 20 residues. How the authors handled the data: Quantification of nucleated cells was approximated via reference gene primer amplification. Assay used: immunoSEQ multiplex PCR; TCRdb lists only in-frame clones, some missing. From that table come the V and J calls and clone size; the DNA was used to work out D and trimming. The sample has roughly 270,000 clones, 82% seen once.

V usage is TRBV18 and J usage is TRBJ2-7; 9 bases line up with TRBD1. The TCR originated in a man in his forties or fifties who had been exposed to COVID-19. The sample consisted of PBMCs or T cells enriched from blood (not recorded which). CDR3 amino acids: CASSVGPQTRGTGSRYEQYF. The CDR3 nucleotides are TGTGCCAGCTCAGTCGGCCCACAAACAAGGGGGACAGGGAGTCGTTACGAGCAGTACTTC.